This T cell receptor (beta chain) was captured in a study of blood T cell repertoires in COVID-19. Seattle patient enrollment occurred during active infection, with longitudinal follow-up thereafter. There are 12 residues in the CDR3. Germline V lookup: CDR1 MNHEY, CDR2 SVGAGI. V lost 6 bases, J lost 3 bases, and 9 bases lay in between. The table came from immunoSEQ multiplex PCR; TCRdb's copy has only in-frame clones and leaves some out. The table has fewer than 300,000 clones, 85% to 90% seen once; the top ten hold around 10%. Sequencing was done on a sample of peripheral blood. The TCR originated in a man aged 45-65 years with COVID-19, enrolled during active disease. The rearrangement uses TRBV6-5 and TRBJ2-7; D remains unclear. The CDR3 sequence: CASRPPGYEQYF. The DNA of the CDR3 is TGTGCCAGCAGACCCCCGGGCTACGAGCAGTACTTC.